Presented here are 9 T cell receptor beta chains from one specimen sequenced in a study of vaccination and CD4 T cells after COVID-19. What these receptors recognize is not known. The time point is: late sampling 161 to 241 days after vaccination in a few convalescent patients. Indicated treatment: approximately nine-day PBMC culture with coronavirus spike peptide pools or control peptides (ViraFEST assay). Sequencing of DNA taken from cultured CD4+ T cells relied on the Oncomine TCR Beta short-read assay. Via MiXCR, TCRdb re-called the PCR reads, giving one row per CDR3 protein. The repertoire holds about 26,000 distinct CDR3 sequences, 41% seen once, with approximately 5.1% in the top ten. The sample consisted of CD4+ T cells from blood, cultured in vitro, taken about 7 months after SARS-CoV-2 vaccination. These receptors all stem from a human donor who had recovered from COVID-19.

The chain couples TRBV6-1 to TRBJ2-7; D is perhaps TRBD2 (6 bases). The CDR3 covers 12 residues. The germline V gene encodes CDR1 MNHNS and CDR2 SASEGT. V lost 6 bases to trimming and J lost 9 bases, with 15 bases between them. CDR3 in DNA: TGTGCCAGCAGGCATACAACCGGGGGGCAGTACTTC. Encoded protein: CASRHTTGGQYF.

This clonotype was observed a single time. V usage is TRBV20-1 and J usage is TRBJ1-1; no firm D call. V was clipped by 3 bases and J by 4 bases, with 12 bases between them. The CDR3 runs to 13 residues. The germline V gene has CDR1 DFQATT and CDR2 SNEGSKA (reference sequence). CDR3 DNA sequence: TGCAGTGCTAGGAGGCTTGAGGGCACTGAAGCTTTCTTT. The encoded protein is CSARRLEGTEAFF.

The genes are TRBV18 and TRBJ1-5, with TRBD1 matching 9 bases. The ends lost 3 bases at V and 4 bases at J; junction bases unmatched: 1. This CDR3 has 14 residues. Germline CDR1 and CDR2: KGHSH and LQKENI. The CDR3 DNA is TGTGCCAGCTCACCGGGACAGGGTAATCAGCCCCAGCATTTT. Translating it yields CASSPGQGNQPQHF.

V is TRBV15 and J is TRBJ2-7; maybe TRBD2 (7 bases). The CDR3 sequence is 13 residues long. Trimming pared 9 bases from V and 0 bases from J, leaving 12 bases between. Germline values: CDR1 LNHNV, CDR2 YYDKDF (reference sequence). CDR3 sequence: CATRGANSYEQYF. The CDR3 DNA reads TGTGCCACTCGGGGGGCCAACTCCTACGAGCAGTACTTC.

The table lists this clonotype with a count of one. The rearrangement uses TRBV5-1 and TRBJ1-1; no reliable D call. CDR1 and CDR2 (germline): SGHRS, YFSETQ. V lost 0 bases, J lost 0 bases, and 6 bases lay in between. The CDR3 consists of 14 residues. The CDR3 nucleotides are TGCGCCAGCAGCTTGGAGGGAATGAACACTGAAGCTTTCTTT. Protein product: CASSLEGMNTEAFF.

The chain combines TRBV4-3 with TRBJ1-2; 10 nucleotides match TRBD1. The CDR3 runs to 15 residues. CDR1 is LGHNA and CDR2 is YSLEER in the germline V gene. V gave up 4 bases and J gave up 2 bases; unmatched junction bases: 4. The CDR3 nucleotides are TGCGCCAGCAGCCGGGACAGGGGAGGGAACTATGGCTACACCTTC. It specifies CASSRDRGGNYGYTF.

This clonotype was seen a handful of times. This chain uses TRBV19 with TRBJ2-7; TRBD1 might be the D (6 bases). CDR3 length: 12 residues. Germline lookup yields CDR1 LNHDA and CDR2 SQIVND (reference sequence). V lost 6 bases to trimming and J lost 4 bases, with 10 bases between them. The CDR3 nucleotides read TGTGCCAGTAGCCCTACAGGGTACGAGCAGTACTTC. Translation gives CASSPTGYEQYF.

The gene calls are TRBV7-2 and TRBJ2-3, with 9 positions matching TRBD2. Looked up from germline, CDR1 is SGHTA and CDR2 is FQGNSA. V shed 6 bases and J 2 bases; nucleotides not matched to a gene: 3. CDR3 length: 14 residues. In DNA, the CDR3 is TGTGCCAGCAGAAGACTAGCGGTCACAGATACGCAGTATTTT. Amino acids: CASRRLAVTDTQYF.

This clonotype was seen a handful of times. The chain's CDR3 is CATTVSNQPQHF. The CDR3 nucleotides read TGTGCCACCACGGTTAGCAATCAGCCCCAGCATTTT. The chain carries TRBV6-1 and TRBJ1-5; the D is unclear. The CDR3 extends over 12 amino acids. Trimming took 10 bases from V and 0 from J, leaving 7 bases between them. The germline gives CDR1 MNHNS, CDR2 SASEGT.